The rows below give T cell receptor beta chains drawn from one sample of a study of blood T cell repertoires in COVID-19. TCRdb's table, derived via immunoSEQ multiplex PCR, lists solely in-frame clones and lacks some. This sample has 200,000 or so clones; 85% to 90% occur once, and the top ten carry roughly 2.6%. Sequenced sample: peripheral blood. These TCRs come from a man aged 30 to 39 with COVID-19, enrolled during active disease. The CDR3 runs from the conserved cysteine through the conserved F or W. D genes are given only for firm matches. The listing skips clone size in some rows; elsewhere it reads once, few, many or a size class.

J: TRBJ2-7
size: -
D: TRBD1
V: TRBV5-1
DNA: TGCGCCAGCAGCTGGACAGGGGACGAGCAGTACTTC
CDR3: CASSWTGDEQYF

J: TRBJ2-1
size: -
D: -
V: TRBV5-1
DNA: TGCGCCAGCAGCTTGGATATTCGAGGCATGAAAGGTTTCTTC
CDR3: CASSLDIRGMKGFF

J: TRBJ1-4
size: few
D: -
V: TRBV20-1
DNA: TGCAGTGCTAGTGTGGGGGGATTTGAAAAACTGTTTTTT
CDR3: CSASVGGFEKLFF

J: TRBJ2-7
size: -
D: -
V: TRBV19
DNA: TGTGCCAGTAGTATTACGGCAGGCTACGAGCAGTACTTC
CDR3: CASSITAGYEQYF

J: TRBJ1-4
size: few
D: TRBD1
V: TRBV7-9
DNA: TGTGCCAGCAGCTCGCATTTGGGACAGGGAGATGAAAAACTGTTTTTT
CDR3: CASSSHLGQGDEKLFF

J: TRBJ2-7
size: -
D: -
V: TRBV7-2
DNA: TGTGCCAGCAGCCCGAGGGCGGGAAGCTCCTACGAGCAGTACTTC
CDR3: CASSPRAGSSYEQYF

J: TRBJ2-2
size: once
D: TRBD1
V: TRBV19
DNA: TGTGCCAGTAGTGAAGGGACAGGGGGCCGAACCGGGGAGCTGTTTTTT
CDR3: CASSEGTGGRTGELFF

J: TRBJ2-1
size: -
D: -
V: TRBV2
DNA: TGTGCCAGCAGTGAACGGGGGGCGAGTAACAATGAGCAGTTCTTC
CDR3: CASSERGASNNEQFF

J: TRBJ1-1
size: -
D: -
V: TRBV7-9
DNA: TGTGCCAGCAGCTTAGGCAGGGATGGATGGGACACTGAAGCTTTCTTT
CDR3: CASSLGRDGWDTEAFF

J: TRBJ2-1
size: -
D: -
V: TRBV29-1
DNA: TGCAGCGCCAAAGAGCCGAATGAGCAGTTCTTC
CDR3: CSAKEPNEQFF

J: TRBJ2-1
size: -
D: TRBD1
V: TRBV2
DNA: TGTGCCAGCAGTGACCCCGGACAGGGGCTTTACAATGAGCAGTTCTTC
CDR3: CASSDPGQGLYNEQFF

J: TRBJ2-3
size: -
D: TRBD1
V: TRBV19
DNA: TGTGCCAGTAGTATAGACCCCGACAGGGGCCCGGACGGGGATACGCAGTATTTT
CDR3: CASSIDPDRGPDGDTQYF

J: TRBJ1-2
size: once
D: -
V: TRBV18
DNA: TGTGCCAGCTCACCATCCATACAGGGCAACTATGGCTACACCTTC
CDR3: CASSPSIQGNYGYTF

J: TRBJ2-7
size: -
D: TRBD1
V: TRBV27
DNA: TGTGCCAGCAGTACACCGGGACAGTACTACGAGCAGTACTTC
CDR3: CASSTPGQYYEQYF

J: TRBJ2-3
size: -
D: -
V: TRBV5-8
DNA: TGTGCCAGCATCTTCCTACGAACAGATACGCAGTATTTT
CDR3: CASIFLRTDTQYF

J: TRBJ1-1
size: -
D: -
V: TRBV11-3
DNA: TGTGCCAGCAGCCTCAGGGAGAACACTGAAGCTTTCTTT
CDR3: CASSLRENTEAFF

J: TRBJ2-3
size: -
D: -
V: TRBV2
DNA: TGTGCCAGCGCTAGGGATACGCAGTATTTT
CDR3: CASARDTQYF

J: TRBJ2-2
size: -
D: TRBD2
V: TRBV9
DNA: TGTGCCAGCAGCGGAGGACTAGCGGGAGTTAACACCGGGGAGCTGTTTTTT
CDR3: CASSGGLAGVNTGELFF

J: TRBJ2-2
size: once
D: -
V: TRBV4-3
DNA: TGCGCCAGCAGCCAAGATCGTCCCGGGGAGCTGTTTTTT
CDR3: CASSQDRPGELFF

J: TRBJ2-2
size: -
D: TRBD2
V: TRBV18
DNA: TGTGCCAGCTCACCAAGTTCTCAGGGACTAGCGGGGCCCACCGGGGAGCTGTTTTTT
CDR3: CASSPSSQGLAGPTGELFF

J: TRBJ2-7
size: -
D: -
V: TRBV27
DNA: TGTGCCAGCAGTTGGCGGGTGGGGTCCTACGAGCAGTACTTC
CDR3: CASSWRVGSYEQYF

J: TRBJ2-2
size: -
D: -
V: TRBV4-1
DNA: TGCGCCAGCAGCCAAGAACCCGGGGCCGGGGAGCTGTTTTTT
CDR3: CASSQEPGAGELFF

J: TRBJ2-1
size: -
D: -
V: TRBV7-2
DNA: TGTGCCAGCAGCTCCGCGGGTAATCTACGAATCAATGAGCAGTTCTTC
CDR3: CASSSAGNLRINEQFF

J: TRBJ1-4
size: -
D: TRBD1
V: TRBV19
DNA: TGTGCCAGTAGTGGCTCCGGGACAGGGGAAGAAAAACTGTTTTTT
CDR3: CASSGSGTGEEKLFF

J: TRBJ1-1
size: -
D: TRBD1
V: TRBV28
DNA: TGTGCCAGCAAAGACAGGGGGCTGAACACTGAAGCTTTCTTT
CDR3: CASKDRGLNTEAFF

J: TRBJ1-2
size: -
D: -
V: TRBV6-6
DNA: TGTGCCAGCCAGACACGTAACTATGGCTACACCTTC
CDR3: CASQTRNYGYTF

J: TRBJ1-1
size: -
D: -
V: TRBV30
DNA: TGTGCGGAGTGGAGGTTTGGCACTGAAGCTTTCTTT
CDR3: CAEWRFGTEAFF

J: TRBJ1-6
size: -
D: -
V: TRBV18
DNA: TGTGCCAGCTCGCAAGGGCAGGAACTAGCCCTCCACTTT
CDR3: CASSQGQELALHF

J: TRBJ2-1
size: once
D: TRBD1
V: TRBV7-9
DNA: TGTGCCAGCAGGTGGGGACAGGGGGCTTACAATGAGCAGTTCTTC
CDR3: CASRWGQGAYNEQFF

J: TRBJ1-6
size: -
D: TRBD1
V: TRBV18
DNA: TGTGCCAGCTCACCGGGGGGACAGGCTACATCACCCCTCCACTTT
CDR3: CASSPGGQATSPLHF

J: TRBJ1-1
size: -
D: -
V: TRBV24-1
DNA: TGTGCCACGCGGGAGGAAATGAACACTGAAGCTTTCTTT
CDR3: CATREEMNTEAFF

J: TRBJ2-1
size: -
D: -
V: TRBV13
DNA: TGTGCCAGCAGCTTCTGGACAGACATCTACAATGAGCAGTTCTTC
CDR3: CASSFWTDIYNEQFF

J: TRBJ1-6
size: -
D: -
V: TRBV7-8
DNA: TGTGCCAGCAGCTTAGATCTGGGGGCGAGGTACCCCCTCCACTTT
CDR3: CASSLDLGARYPLHF

J: TRBJ2-1
size: once
D: TRBD1
V: TRBV29-1
DNA: TGCAGCGTTGACCCTCTTGGGACAGGGAGCTACAATGAGCAGTTCTTC
CDR3: CSVDPLGTGSYNEQFF

J: TRBJ2-7
size: -
D: -
V: TRBV24-1
DNA: TGTGCCACCAGTGATCCAACCCAGGGGGGAGACGAGCAGTACTTC
CDR3: CATSDPTQGGDEQYF

J: TRBJ1-2
size: -
D: -
V: TRBV7-2
DNA: TGTGCCAGCAGCTCCAGGGATTGGGGCTCCTACACCTTC
CDR3: CASSSRDWGSYTF

J: TRBJ1-5
size: -
D: TRBD1
V: TRBV19
DNA: TGTGCCAGTAGTATTAGTAGACAGGGCTACTATCAGCCCCAGCATTTT
CDR3: CASSISRQGYYQPQHF

J: TRBJ1-3
size: few
D: -
V: TRBV11-2
DNA: TGTGCCAGCAGCTCGGGGTATGGGGACTCTGGAAACACCATATATTTT
CDR3: CASSSGYGDSGNTIYF

J: TRBJ1-2
size: -
D: TRBD1
V: TRBV7-3
DNA: TGTGCCAGCAGCTTGGACAGGGACCATGGCTACACCTTC
CDR3: CASSLDRDHGYTF

J: TRBJ1-2
size: -
D: -
V: TRBV7-3
DNA: TGTGCCAGCAGCTTCGACAGCTATGGCTACACCTTC
CDR3: CASSFDSYGYTF

J: TRBJ2-1
size: -
D: TRBD2
V: TRBV3-1/TRBV3-2
DNA: TGTGCCAGCAGCCATCAGAGGACTAGAGGGTACAATGAGCAGTTCTTC
CDR3: CASSHQRTRGYNEQFF

J: TRBJ2-7
size: -
D: -
V: TRBV9
DNA: TGTGCCAGCAGCGTGCCCCCCCGCCGAGTAAACTACGAGCAGTACTTC
CDR3: CASSVPPRRVNYEQYF

J: TRBJ2-3
size: -
D: -
V: TRBV7-3
DNA: TGTGCCAGCAGCTTAAGGGGGGATCTGAACACAGATACGCAGTATTTT
CDR3: CASSLRGDLNTDTQYF

J: TRBJ2-2
size: -
D: -
V: TRBV3-1/TRBV3-2
DNA: TGTGCCAGCAGCCCTACTGTTACCGGGGAGCTGTTTTTT
CDR3: CASSPTVTGELFF

J: TRBJ1-2
size: -
D: -
V: TRBV6-5
DNA: TGTGCCAGCAGTTACTCGACCGGCGGAAACTATGGCTACACCTTC
CDR3: CASSYSTGGNYGYTF

J: TRBJ1-4
size: -
D: -
V: TRBV7-6
DNA: TGTGCCAGCAGCAAAGGGGGTATCTGGAATGAAAAACTGTTTTTT
CDR3: CASSKGGIWNEKLFF

J: TRBJ2-7
size: -
D: TRBD2
V: TRBV6-2/TRBV6-3
DNA: TGTGCCAGCAGTTACCCTCGACTAGCGGGGGGGCCGCACGAGCAGTACTTC
CDR3: CASSYPRLAGGPHEQYF

J: TRBJ1-3
size: -
D: TRBD1
V: TRBV5-6
DNA: TGTGCCAGCAGCGTGACAGGGTCTGGAAACACCATATATTTT
CDR3: CASSVTGSGNTIYF

J: TRBJ2-3
size: -
D: -
V: TRBV3-1/TRBV3-2
DNA: TGTGCCAGCAGGCTCCTGATGGCCCTCCCAGATACGCAGTATTTT
CDR3: CASRLLMALPDTQYF

J: TRBJ2-5
size: -
D: -
V: TRBV19
DNA: TGTGCCAGTAGTAACAGGCCAGCCCCAGAGACCCAGTACTTC
CDR3: CASSNRPAPETQYF

J: TRBJ2-1
size: -
D: TRBD2
V: TRBV7-2
DNA: TGTGCCAGCAGCCTTAGTAGCGGGGGGGCCCTCAATGAGCAGTTCTTC
CDR3: CASSLSSGGALNEQFF

J: TRBJ2-3
size: -
D: -
V: TRBV5-1
DNA: TGCGCCAGCAGCCCCCGACACCGGACTAGCACAGATACGCAGTATTTT
CDR3: CASSPRHRTSTDTQYF

J: TRBJ1-5
size: once
D: TRBD1
V: TRBV19
DNA: TGTGCCAGTAGTATGTTGTTGGACAGGGTGGATCAGCCCCAGCATTTT
CDR3: CASSMLLDRVDQPQHF

J: TRBJ1-2
size: -
D: -
V: TRBV5-8
DNA: TGTGCCAGCAGCTTGGGGTCCGGGAAATATGGCTACACCTTC
CDR3: CASSLGSGKYGYTF

J: TRBJ2-1
size: -
D: -
V: TRBV27
DNA: TGTGCCAGCAGTCCAGAAGGGACTTTGTACAATGAGCAGTTCTTC
CDR3: CASSPEGTLYNEQFF

J: TRBJ2-1
size: -
D: -
V: TRBV6-2/TRBV6-3
DNA: TGTGCCAGCAGTTACGGTAGCTCCTACAATGAGCAGTTCTTC
CDR3: CASSYGSSYNEQFF

J: TRBJ2-3
size: -
D: -
V: TRBV7-8
DNA: TGTGCCAGCAGCTCTAAAGATACGCAGTATTTT
CDR3: CASSSKDTQYF